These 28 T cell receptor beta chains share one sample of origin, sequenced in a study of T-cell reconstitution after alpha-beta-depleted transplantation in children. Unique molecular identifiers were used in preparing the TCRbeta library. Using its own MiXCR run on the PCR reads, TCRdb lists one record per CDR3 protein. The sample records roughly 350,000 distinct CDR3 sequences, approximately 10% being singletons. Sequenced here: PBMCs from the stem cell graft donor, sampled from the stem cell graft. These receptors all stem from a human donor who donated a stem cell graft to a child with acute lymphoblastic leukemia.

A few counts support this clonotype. This CDR3 is CASSLNPGLAYGYTF. The CDR3 DNA reads TGCGCCAGCAGCTTAAACCCCGGGCTTGCCTATGGCTACACCTTC. The rearrangement uses TRBV5-1 and TRBJ1-2; no firm D call. Trimming shortened V by 2 bases and J by 4 bases, and 15 bases separated the two germline ends. CDR3 length: 15 residues. Germline CDR1 reads SGHRS; CDR2 reads YFSETQ.

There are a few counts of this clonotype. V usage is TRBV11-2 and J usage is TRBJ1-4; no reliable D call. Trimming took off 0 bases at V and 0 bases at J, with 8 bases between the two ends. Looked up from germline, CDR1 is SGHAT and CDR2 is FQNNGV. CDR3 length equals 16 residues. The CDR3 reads CASSLETETTNEKLFF. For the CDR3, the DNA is TGTGCCAGCAGCTTAGAGACGGAGACAACTAATGAAAAACTGTTTTTT. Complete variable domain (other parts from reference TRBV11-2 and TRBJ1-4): EAGVAQSPRYKIIEKRQSVAFWCNPISGHATLYWYQQILGQGPKLLIQFQNNGVVDDSQLPKDRFSAERLKGVDSTLKIQPAKLEDSAVYLCASSLETETTNEKLFFGSGTQLSVL.

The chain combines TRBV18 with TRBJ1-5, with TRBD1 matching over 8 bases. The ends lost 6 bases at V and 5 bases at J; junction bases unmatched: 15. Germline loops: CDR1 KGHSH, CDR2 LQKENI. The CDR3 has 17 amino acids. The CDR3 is CASSPSGGGGEDQPQHF. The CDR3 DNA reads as TGTGCCAGCTCTCCCTCAGGGGGCGGGGGAGAGGATCAGCCCCAGCATTTT.

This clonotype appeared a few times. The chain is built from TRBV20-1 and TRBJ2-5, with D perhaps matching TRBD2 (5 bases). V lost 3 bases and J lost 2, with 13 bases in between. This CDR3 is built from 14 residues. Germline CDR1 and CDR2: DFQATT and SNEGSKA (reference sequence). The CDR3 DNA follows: TGCAGTGCTAGTTCAATCGAGGGTCAAGAGACCCAGTACTTC. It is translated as CSASSIEGQETQYF.

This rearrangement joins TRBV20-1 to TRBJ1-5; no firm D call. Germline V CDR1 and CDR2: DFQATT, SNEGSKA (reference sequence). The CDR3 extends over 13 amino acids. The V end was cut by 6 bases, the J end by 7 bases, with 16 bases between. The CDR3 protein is CSATGGLGQPQHF. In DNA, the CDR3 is TGCAGTGCCACCGGCGGGTTAGGGCAGCCCCAGCATTTT.

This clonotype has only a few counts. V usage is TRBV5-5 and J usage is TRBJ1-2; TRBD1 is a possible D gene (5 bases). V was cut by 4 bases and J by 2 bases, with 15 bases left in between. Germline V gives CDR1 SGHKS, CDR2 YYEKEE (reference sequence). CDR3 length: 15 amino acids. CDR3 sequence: CASSGAGGINYGYTF. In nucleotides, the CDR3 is TGTGCCAGCAGCGGTGCGGGGGGGATCAACTATGGCTACACCTTC. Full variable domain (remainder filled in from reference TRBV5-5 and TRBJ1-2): DAGVTQSPTHLIKTRGQQVTLRCSPISGHKSVSWYQQVLGQGPQFIFQYYEKEERGRGNFPDRFSARQFPNYSSELNVNALLLGDSALYLCASSGAGGINYGYTFGSGTRLTVV.

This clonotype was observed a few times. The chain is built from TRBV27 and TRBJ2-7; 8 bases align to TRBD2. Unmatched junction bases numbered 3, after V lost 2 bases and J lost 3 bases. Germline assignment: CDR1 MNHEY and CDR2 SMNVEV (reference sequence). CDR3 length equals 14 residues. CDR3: CASSLIGRDYEQYF. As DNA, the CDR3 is TGTGCCAGCAGTTTAATCGGGAGGGACTACGAGCAGTACTTC.

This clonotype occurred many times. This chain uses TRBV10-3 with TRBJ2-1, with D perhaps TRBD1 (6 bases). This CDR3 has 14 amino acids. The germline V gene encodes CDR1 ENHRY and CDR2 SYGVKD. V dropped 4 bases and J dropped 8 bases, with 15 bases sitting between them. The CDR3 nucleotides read TGTGCCATCAGTGCGGTGTCCAGGGGCCATGAGCAGTTCTTC. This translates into CAISAVSRGHEQFF.

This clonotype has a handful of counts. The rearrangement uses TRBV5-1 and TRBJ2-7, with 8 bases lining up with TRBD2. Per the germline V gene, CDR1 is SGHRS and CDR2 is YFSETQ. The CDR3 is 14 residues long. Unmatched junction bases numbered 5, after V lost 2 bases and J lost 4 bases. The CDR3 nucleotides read TGCGCCAGCAGCTTCGGTAGCGGGGATTACGAGCAGTACTTC. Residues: CASSFGSGDYEQYF.

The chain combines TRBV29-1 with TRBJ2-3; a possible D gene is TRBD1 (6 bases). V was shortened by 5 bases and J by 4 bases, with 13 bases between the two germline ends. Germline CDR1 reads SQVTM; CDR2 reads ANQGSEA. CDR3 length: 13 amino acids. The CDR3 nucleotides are TGCAGCGTTCACACAGGGTTGGCAGATACGCAGTATTTT. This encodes CSVHTGLADTQYF.

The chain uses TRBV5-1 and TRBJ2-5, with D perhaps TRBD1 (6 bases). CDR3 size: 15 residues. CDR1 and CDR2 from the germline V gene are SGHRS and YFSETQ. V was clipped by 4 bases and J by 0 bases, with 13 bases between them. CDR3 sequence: CASSPADSYQETQYF. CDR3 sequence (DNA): TGCGCCAGCAGCCCCGCGGACAGTTACCAAGAGACCCAGTACTTC.

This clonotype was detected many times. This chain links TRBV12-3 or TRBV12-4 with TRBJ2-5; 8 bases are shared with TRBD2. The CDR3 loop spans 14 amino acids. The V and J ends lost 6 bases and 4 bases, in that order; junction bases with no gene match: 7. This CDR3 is CASSGRARGETQYF. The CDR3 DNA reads TGTGCCAGCAGCGGGAGGGCCAGAGGAGAGACCCAGTACTTC.

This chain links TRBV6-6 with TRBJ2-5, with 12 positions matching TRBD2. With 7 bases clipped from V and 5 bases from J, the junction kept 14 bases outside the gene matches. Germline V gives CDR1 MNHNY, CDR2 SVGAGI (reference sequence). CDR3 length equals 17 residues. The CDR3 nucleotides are TGTGCCAGCACGGGACTAGCGGGCACCGGCGGATCGGAGACCCAGTACTTC. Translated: CASTGLAGTGGSETQYF.

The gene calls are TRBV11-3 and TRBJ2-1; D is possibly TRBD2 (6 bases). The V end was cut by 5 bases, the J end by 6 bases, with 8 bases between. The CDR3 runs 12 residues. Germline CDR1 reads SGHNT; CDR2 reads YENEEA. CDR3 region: CASSPEGNEQFF. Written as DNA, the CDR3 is TGTGCCAGCAGCCCGGAGGGCAATGAGCAGTTCTTC.

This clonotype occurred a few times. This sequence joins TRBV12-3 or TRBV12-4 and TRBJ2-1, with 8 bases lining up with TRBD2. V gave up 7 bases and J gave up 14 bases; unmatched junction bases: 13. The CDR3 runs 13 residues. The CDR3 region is CASTSFPGRGEFF. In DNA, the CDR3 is TGTGCCAGCACCTCGTTCCCCGGGAGGGGCGAGTTCTTC.

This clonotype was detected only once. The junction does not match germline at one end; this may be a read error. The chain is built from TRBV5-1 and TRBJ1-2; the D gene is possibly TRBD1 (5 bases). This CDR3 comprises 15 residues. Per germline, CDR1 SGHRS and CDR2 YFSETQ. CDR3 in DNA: TGCGCCAGCAGATCGGACACGGGTTATAACTATGGCCACACCTTC. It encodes CASRSDTGYNYGHTF.

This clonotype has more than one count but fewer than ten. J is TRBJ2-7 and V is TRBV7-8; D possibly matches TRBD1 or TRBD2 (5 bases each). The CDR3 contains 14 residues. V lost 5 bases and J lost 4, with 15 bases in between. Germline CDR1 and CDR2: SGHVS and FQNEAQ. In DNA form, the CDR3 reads TGTGCCAGCAGCGACCGGGACCCGGAATACGAGCAGTACTTC. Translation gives CASSDRDPEYEQYF.

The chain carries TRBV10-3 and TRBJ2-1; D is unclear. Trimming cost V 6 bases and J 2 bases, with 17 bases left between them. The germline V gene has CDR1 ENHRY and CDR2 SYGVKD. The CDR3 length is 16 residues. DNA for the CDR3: TGTGCCATCAGCGGTACCACAAGGGCGCCCTACAATGAGCAGTTCTTC. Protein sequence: CAISGTTRAPYNEQFF.

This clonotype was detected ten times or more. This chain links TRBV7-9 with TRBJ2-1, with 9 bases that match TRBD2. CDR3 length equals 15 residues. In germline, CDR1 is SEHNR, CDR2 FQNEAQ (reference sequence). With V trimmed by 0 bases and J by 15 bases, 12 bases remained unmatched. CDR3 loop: CASSLAGGLGTSPFF. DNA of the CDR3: TGTGCCAGCAGCTTAGCAGGGGGCTTAGGGACTAGCCCGTTCTTC.

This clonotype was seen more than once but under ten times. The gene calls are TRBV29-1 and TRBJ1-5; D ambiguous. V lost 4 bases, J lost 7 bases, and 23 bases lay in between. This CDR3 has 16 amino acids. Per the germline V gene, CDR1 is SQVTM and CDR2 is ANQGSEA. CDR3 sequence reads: CSVVLPGGLGTQPQHF. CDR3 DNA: TGCAGCGTTGTACTCCCCGGAGGGCTGGGAACGCAGCCCCAGCATTTT.

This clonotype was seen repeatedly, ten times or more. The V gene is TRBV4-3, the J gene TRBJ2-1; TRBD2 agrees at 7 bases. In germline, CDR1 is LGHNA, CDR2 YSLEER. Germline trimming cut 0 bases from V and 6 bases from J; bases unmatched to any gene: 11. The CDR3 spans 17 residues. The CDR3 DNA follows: TGCGCCAGCAGCCAAGATGAGTGGGCGGGAGTTGTCAATGAGCAGTTCTTC. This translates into CASSQDEWAGVVNEQFF.

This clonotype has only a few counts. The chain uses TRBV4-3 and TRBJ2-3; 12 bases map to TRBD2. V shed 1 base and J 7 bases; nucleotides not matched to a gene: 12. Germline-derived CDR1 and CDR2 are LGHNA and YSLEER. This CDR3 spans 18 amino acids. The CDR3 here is CASSQAGLAGSIRNTQYF. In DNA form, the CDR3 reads TGCGCCAGCAGCCAAGCGGGACTAGCGGGTTCAATTAGGAATACGCAGTATTTT.

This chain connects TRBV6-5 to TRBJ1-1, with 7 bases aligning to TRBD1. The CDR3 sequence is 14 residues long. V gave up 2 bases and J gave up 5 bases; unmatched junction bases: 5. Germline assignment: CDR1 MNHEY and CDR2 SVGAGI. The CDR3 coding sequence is TGTGCCAGCAGTTACGGGGCAGGGGGGACTGAAGCTTTCTTT. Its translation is CASSYGAGGTEAFF.

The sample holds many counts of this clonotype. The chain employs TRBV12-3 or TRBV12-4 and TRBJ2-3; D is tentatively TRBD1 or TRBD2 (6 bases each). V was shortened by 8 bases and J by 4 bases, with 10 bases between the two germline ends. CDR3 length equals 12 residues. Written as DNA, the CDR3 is TGTGCCAGCCAAAGGGGGGCAGATACGCAGTATTTT. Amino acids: CASQRGADTQYF.

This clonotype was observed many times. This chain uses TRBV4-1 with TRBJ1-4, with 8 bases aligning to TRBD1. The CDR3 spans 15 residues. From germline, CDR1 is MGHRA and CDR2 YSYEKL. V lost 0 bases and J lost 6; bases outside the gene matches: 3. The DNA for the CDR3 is TGCGCCAGCAGCCAAGAAGGACAGGGAGATGAAAAACTGTTTTTT. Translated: CASSQEGQGDEKLFF.

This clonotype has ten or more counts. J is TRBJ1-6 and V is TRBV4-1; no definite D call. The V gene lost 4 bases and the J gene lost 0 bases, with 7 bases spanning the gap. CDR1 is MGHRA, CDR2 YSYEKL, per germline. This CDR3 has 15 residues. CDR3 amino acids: CASSPASSYNSPLHF. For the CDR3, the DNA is TGCGCCAGCAGCCCAGCGAGCTCCTATAATTCACCCCTCCACTTT.

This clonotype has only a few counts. The CDR3 spells CASSSLSGSQETQYF. The CDR3 DNA reads TGTGCCAGCAGTTCACTTAGCGGGAGTCAAGAGACCCAGTACTTC. The chain employs TRBV28 and TRBJ2-5, with TRBD2 matching 9 bases. There are 15 residues in the CDR3. Germline lookup yields CDR1 MDHEN and CDR2 SYDVKM. V was pared by 4 bases and J by 2 bases, with 5 bases of the junction left unmatched.

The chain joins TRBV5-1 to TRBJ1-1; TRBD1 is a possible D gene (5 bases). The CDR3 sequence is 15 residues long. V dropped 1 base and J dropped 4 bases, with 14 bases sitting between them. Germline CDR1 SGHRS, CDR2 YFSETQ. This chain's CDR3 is CASSLLGPGSTEAFF. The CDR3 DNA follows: TGCGCCAGCAGCTTGTTGGGACCGGGCTCCACTGAAGCTTTCTTT.